This paragraph reports one T cell receptor (beta chain). This receptor's antigen is unknown. Per-base qualities were not stored, and no clone one base away is much larger. The time point label, read with the paper, signifies: individuals recovered from natural SARS-CoV-2 infection. This specimen comes from a study of Ad26.COV2.S vaccination and SARS-CoV-2 variants (dated by TCRdb to the early 2020s). The study in broad terms: The specificity and breadth of SARS-CoV-2-reactive T cell receptors after Ad26.COV2.S vaccination were assessed by TCRbeta repertoire sequencing. A total of approximately 30 samples were included in the TCR-sequenced set, comprising about 20 Ad26.COV2.S vaccine recipients, 5 placebo recipients and 8 SARS-CoV-2 convalescent individuals.

Results the study describes overall, beyond this receptor: Vaccine and placebo recipients had similar non-spike TCR breadth, a finding consistent with the vaccine containing only spike. Higher spike-specific TCR breadth was observed in Ad26.COV2.S recipients than in placebo recipients (P = 0.0014). After vaccination, substantial breadth of spike-specific CD8+ and CD4+ T cell responses was reported. The authors noted that the TCR breadth and depth analyses may have underestimated total T cell responses.

V loses 1 base, J loses 4 bases, and the germline ends lie 14 bases apart. Per the germline V gene, SGHRS is the CDR1 and YFSETQ is the CDR2. The CDR3 runs 15 residues from the cysteine to the phenylalanine. Solely the CDR3 DNA is kept, with 45 bases framed from the first base. TCRbeta CDR3 regions were sequenced with the immunoSEQ Assay. After extraction, genomic DNA underwent amplification by bias-controlled multiplex PCR, followed by high-throughput sequencing. Processing in the source paper ran as follows. To quantify the absolute abundance of every unique TCRbeta CDR3 region, sequences were collapsed and filtered. T cell fraction was estimated by normalizing TCRbeta template counts to usable DNA, which was measured by amplifying reference genes present in all nucleated cells. Repertoire TCRs were annotated as SARS-CoV-2-specific when V gene, CDR3 amino acid sequence and J gene were exactly matched to a known reactive TCR set. MIRA supplied the reference SARS-CoV-2 TCR set, which was filtered for enrichment in COVID-19-positive ImmuneCODE repertoires so that public or cross-reactive TCRs were removed. Drawing on the MIRA antigens, annotated TCRs were analysed further at the level of specific ORF or position within ORF. Breadth was defined as the number of annotated unique rearrangements divided by the total number of unique productive rearrangements, and depth was defined as the summed frequency of the annotated unique rearrangements. Two-sided Wilcoxon rank-sum tests were applied when comparing TCR breadth between groups. This is the immuneACCESS table as TCRdb keeps it, with only in-frame sequences that have V and J called. A part of the clones is gone; compared with another copy, unresolved V genes explain less than half, and the rest is unexplained. D and trimming come from the DNA, and the V and J calls and clone size come from that table. Within this sample are roughly 100,000 clones, with around 82% of them counted one time only. Jointly, the top ten make up 15% to 20% of the sample.

The chain uses TRBV5-1 and TRBJ1-1, and the D gene may be TRBD1, 5 bases matching. The sequencing here drew on peripheral blood, taken after recovery from COVID-19. This sequence was found in a human donor who had recovered from COVID-19. The CDR3 reads as follows: CASSLLGGVGTEAFF. The nucleotide sequence reads TGCGCCAGCAGCTTGCTGGGGGGGGTGGGCACTGAAGCTTTCTTT.